Each of the 24 T cell receptor beta chains below was sequenced from the same sample in a study of blood T cell repertoires in COVID-19. The assay was immunoSEQ multiplex PCR, and TCRdb's table has in-frame clones only and misses some. The table has 200,000 or so clones, about 86% seen once. Sequences were obtained from PBMCs or T cells enriched from blood (not recorded which). The receptors here all came from a woman between 35 and 50 years old with acute COVID-19.

V usage is TRBV5-8 and J usage is TRBJ1-2; 8 nucleotides agree with TRBD1. CDR3 size: 15 residues. Germline V lookup: CDR1 SGHTS, CDR2 YDEGEE. The V and J ends lost 0 bases and 2 bases, in that order; junction bases with no gene match: 3. The DNA for the CDR3 is TGTGCCAGCAGCTTGGGGACAGGGAGAAACTATGGCTACACCTTC. Amino acids: CASSLGTGRNYGYTF.

This clone was recorded only once. Here the CDR3 reads CASSFENSGRITDTQYF. DNA of the CDR3: TGCGCCAGCAGCTTTGAAAATAGCGGGAGAATCACAGATACGCAGTATTTT. The chain links TRBV5-1 to TRBJ2-3; 9 bases line up with TRBD2. CDR1 is SGHRS, CDR2 YFSETQ, per germline. This CDR3 has 17 amino acids. Unmatched junction bases numbered 9, after V lost 2 bases and J lost 2 bases.

J is TRBJ1-4 and V is TRBV28; D possibly corresponds to TRBD1 (5 bases). The CDR3 has 15 residues. Germline V lookup: CDR1 MDHEN, CDR2 SYDVKM. Trimming pared 2 bases from V and 3 bases from J, leaving 10 bases between. The CDR3 DNA sequence: TGTGCCAGCAGTTTAGGAGGGGCAGCTAATGAAAAACTGTTTTTT. Amino acids: CASSLGGAANEKLFF.

The chain carries TRBV7-3 and TRBJ2-2, with 7 bases that match TRBD2. This CDR3 comprises 14 residues. V lost 0 bases and J lost 8; bases outside the gene matches: 3. Germline V CDR1 and CDR2: SGHTA, FQGTGA. The CDR3 loop is CASSLTGGLGELFF. CDR3 DNA: TGTGCCAGCAGCTTAACGGGGGGACTAGGGGAGCTGTTTTTT.

J is TRBJ2-7 and V is TRBV11-3; D is unresolved. Germline assignment: CDR1 SGHNT and CDR2 YENEEA. There are 15 residues in the CDR3. V dropped 5 bases and J dropped 0 bases, with 14 bases sitting between them. CDR3 in amino acids: CASSPPALLSYEQYF. CDR3 sequence (DNA): TGTGCCAGCAGCCCCCCAGCGTTGCTCTCCTACGAGCAGTACTTC.

J is TRBJ1-2 and V is TRBV28; perhaps TRBD1 as D (6 bases). V gave up 6 bases and J gave up 0 bases, with 11 bases separating them. CDR1 and CDR2 from the germline V gene are MDHEN and SYDVKM. The CDR3 length is 14 residues. CDR3 protein: CASRKTGPNYGYTF. The CDR3 region has the DNA TGTGCCAGCAGAAAAACAGGGCCTAACTATGGCTACACCTTC.

The rearrangement joins TRBV11-3 to TRBJ1-1; D is possibly TRBD1 (5 bases). V was clipped by 5 bases and J by 6 bases, with 13 bases between them. The V gene's germline CDR1 is SGHNT and CDR2 YENEEA. CDR3 size: 13 residues. The CDR3 nucleotides are TGTGCCAGCAGCCCTACAGGTCTCTCTGAAGCTTTCTTT. Translated, it gives CASSPTGLSEAFF.

This clone was detected only once. This chain connects TRBV6-5 to TRBJ1-5; 7 bases line up with TRBD1. Germline loops: CDR1 MNHEY, CDR2 SVGAGI. Trimming at V came to 5 bases and at J to 5 bases, leaving 6 bases not matched to a gene. This CDR3 comprises 14 residues. The CDR3 nucleotides are TGTGCCAGCAGTCCAGGGGGTAAGGATCAGCCCCAGCATTTT. This codes for CASSPGGKDQPQHF.

The V gene is TRBV5-5, the J gene TRBJ1-1; tentative D call: TRBD1 (5 bases). The length of the CDR3 is 15 residues. V lost 2 bases and J lost 4, with 15 bases in between. Germline V gene sequence: CDR1 SGHKS, CDR2 YYEKEE (reference sequence). The CDR3 DNA is TGTGCCAGCAGCTTTCAGGGCGGGGGTAGCACTGAAGCTTTCTTT. This codes for CASSFQGGGSTEAFF.

The rearrangement uses TRBV18 and TRBJ2-1, with D perhaps TRBD2 (7 bases). The V gene's germline CDR1 is KGHSH and CDR2 LQKENI. This CDR3 is built from 15 residues. V lost 3 bases to trimming and J lost 8 bases, with 17 bases between them. Written as DNA, the CDR3 is TGTGCCAGCTCACCGGGGACGGGGGGCAAGGATGAGCAGTTCTTC. Protein sequence: CASSPGTGGKDEQFF.

The genes are TRBV7-9 and TRBJ2-3; 10 bases are a match to TRBD2. CDR1 is SEHNR, CDR2 FQNEAQ, per germline (reference sequence). V lost 5 bases, J lost 2 bases, and 10 bases stayed unmatched. The CDR3 has 17 amino acids. The CDR3 DNA sequence: TGTGCCAGCAGCCGTCTCACTAGCGGGGTTTACACAGATACGCAGTATTTT. This encodes CASSRLTSGVYTDTQYF.

The chain employs TRBV27 and TRBJ2-7, with D possibly TRBD2 on 6 matching bases. V was shortened by 5 bases and J by 6 bases, with 17 bases between the two germline ends. Germline V gene lookup returns CDR1 MNHEY and CDR2 SMNVEV (reference sequence). The CDR3 length is 14 residues. The CDR3 loop is CASSPVPRRGEQYF. The DNA for the CDR3 is TGTGCCAGCAGTCCGGTGCCCCGGAGGGGCGAGCAGTACTTC.

V gene TRBV27 combines with J gene TRBJ1-6; a possible D gene is TRBD1 (5 bases). Germline CDR1 MNHEY, CDR2 SMNVEV (reference sequence). V shed 2 bases and J shed 10 bases, with 12 bases lying between them. CDR3 length: 14 residues. CDR3 protein: CASSLLEPGSPLHF. In DNA, the CDR3 is TGTGCCAGCAGTTTACTGGAGCCAGGGTCACCCCTCCACTTT.

This rearrangement joins TRBV6-5 to TRBJ1-1; D gene ambiguous. The germline V and J ends were trimmed by 2 bases and 6 bases, with 16 bases remaining between them. Germline loops: CDR1 MNHEY, CDR2 SVGAGI. This CDR3 is built from 15 residues. The DNA of the CDR3 is TGTGCCAGCAGTTACGACCCGGTCCGGAGCGCTGAAGCTTTCTTT. The encoded protein is CASSYDPVRSAEAFF.

This clone was counted only a few times. CDR3 DNA sequence: TGTGCCAGCAGCCCCGGACAGAGATGGCCCTACGAGCAGTACTTC. This codes for CASSPGQRWPYEQYF. This sequence joins TRBV9 and TRBJ2-7; possible D gene TRBD1, 6 bases. The CDR3 has 15 amino acids. V was shortened by 4 bases and J by 2 bases, with 16 bases between the two germline ends. CDR1 SGDLS and CDR2 YYNGEE come from the germline V gene.

The CDR3 spells CASAGGLNEQYF. The CDR3, as DNA: TGTGCCAGCGCAGGGGGCTTGAACGAGCAGTACTTC. The chain has TRBV7-9 and TRBJ2-7, with 8 bases identical to TRBD1. Germline V gives CDR1 SEHNR, CDR2 FQNEAQ (reference sequence). The CDR3 runs 12 residues. V lost 8 bases and J lost 5; bases outside the gene matches: 5.

This sequence joins TRBV4-3 and TRBJ2-5, with D perhaps matching TRBD1 (6 bases). CDR3 size: 14 residues. Trimming cost V 3 bases and J 4 bases, with 12 bases left between them. The V gene's germline CDR1 is LGHNA and CDR2 YSLEER. CDR3 in DNA: TGCGCCAGCAGCCAGTACAGGGAAGGAGAGACCCAGTACTTC. Its translation: CASSQYREGETQYF.

The chain carries TRBV27 and TRBJ1-1, with D possibly matching TRBD1 (5 bases). The CDR3 contains 14 residues. V was shortened by 2 bases and J by 1 base, with 8 bases between the two germline ends. Germline V gene lookup returns CDR1 MNHEY and CDR2 SMNVEV (reference sequence). The CDR3 region has the DNA TGTGCCAGCAGTTTAGTGGGGCGGAACACTGAAGCTTTCTTT. As protein: CASSLVGRNTEAFF.

The V and J genes are TRBV9 and TRBJ1-6; D gene unclear. Trimming left V 4 bases short and J 7 bases short, with 12 bases between. The germline V gene has CDR1 SGDLS and CDR2 YYNGEE. The CDR3 spans 14 residues. CDR3 sequence (DNA): TGTGCCAGCAGCCCAGACCCCAGGAATTCACCCCTCCACTTT. Its protein is CASSPDPRNSPLHF.

J is TRBJ2-1 and V is TRBV3-1 (or the pseudogene TRBV3-2), with D tentatively TRBD2 (5 bases). The V gene's germline CDR1 is LGHDT and CDR2 YNNKEL (reference sequence). The CDR3 covers 15 residues. Trimming left V 4 bases short and J 4 bases short, with 14 bases between. The CDR3 here is CASSPPRSGYNEQFF. For the CDR3, the DNA is TGTGCCAGCAGCCCCCCGCGAAGCGGATACAATGAGCAGTTCTTC.

The V and J genes are TRBV5-1 and TRBJ1-1, with 8 positions matching TRBD1. This CDR3 comprises 14 residues. The V gene end was trimmed by 3 bases and the J gene end by 4 bases; junction bases not matched to a gene: 5. Germline V gives CDR1 SGHRS, CDR2 YFSETQ. CDR3 sequence: CASSSGTGGTEAFF. CDR3 nucleotides: TGCGCCAGCAGCTCCGGTACAGGGGGCACTGAAGCTTTCTTT. Based on the CDR3 plus reference TRBV5-1 and TRBJ1-1, the full variable domain is KAGVTQTPRYLIKTRGQQVTLSCSPISGHRSVSWYQQTPGQGLQFLFEYFSETQRNKGNFPGRFSGRQFSNSRSEMNVSTLELGDSALYLCASSSGTGGTEAFFGQGTRLTVV.

The genes are TRBV27 and TRBJ1-6, with a tentative D call TRBD1 (5 bases). Trimming shortened V by 2 bases and J by 3 bases, and 17 bases separated the two germline ends. The CDR3 has 18 amino acids. Germline CDR1 MNHEY, CDR2 SMNVEV (reference sequence). The CDR3 protein is CASSLRGGRANYNSPLHF. The CDR3 nucleotides are TGTGCCAGCAGTTTAAGGGGAGGGAGGGCGAACTATAATTCACCCCTCCACTTT.

The genes are TRBV2 and TRBJ2-1; tentatively, D is TRBD2 (6 bases). Deletions cut 7 bases from V and 0 bases from J, with 10 bases between. Germline CDR1 reads SNHLY; CDR2 reads FYNNEI. The CDR3 spans 14 residues. DNA of the CDR3: TGTGCCAGCACCGCGGAGGGCTCCTACAATGAGCAGTTCTTC. Translating gives CASTAEGSYNEQFF.

The V call is TRBV24-1, the J call TRBJ2-5; the D gene is possibly TRBD2 (6 bases). The CDR3 is 15 amino acids. The V gene's germline CDR1 is KGHDR and CDR2 SFDVKD. V lost 5 bases to trimming and J lost 2 bases, with 14 bases between them. Here the CDR3 reads CATSVRMGGQETQYF. The CDR3 DNA follows: TGTGCCACCAGTGTCAGAATGGGGGGTCAAGAGACCCAGTACTTC.